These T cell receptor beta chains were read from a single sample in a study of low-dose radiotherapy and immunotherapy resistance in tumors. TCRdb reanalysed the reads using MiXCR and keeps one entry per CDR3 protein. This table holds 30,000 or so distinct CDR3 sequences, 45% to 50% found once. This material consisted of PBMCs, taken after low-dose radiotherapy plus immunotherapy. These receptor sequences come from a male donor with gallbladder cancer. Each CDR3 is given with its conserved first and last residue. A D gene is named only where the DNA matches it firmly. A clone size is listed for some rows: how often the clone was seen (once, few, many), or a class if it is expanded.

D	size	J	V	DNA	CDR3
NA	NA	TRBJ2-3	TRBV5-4	TGTGCCAGCAGCACGGACACCCCAGATACGCAGTATTTT	CASSTDTPDTQYF
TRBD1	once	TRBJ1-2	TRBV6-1	TGTGCCAGCAGTCGGGCAGGGGGAGGCTATGGCTACACCTTC	CASSRAGGGYGYTF
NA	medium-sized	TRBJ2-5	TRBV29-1	TGCAGCGGGGGGCGTGGAGAGACCCAGTACTTC	CSGGRGETQYF
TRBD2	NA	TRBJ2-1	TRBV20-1	TGCAGTGCTAGATCCCTCGACGGGGGGTTCGATGAGCAGTTCTTC	CSARSLDGGFDEQFF
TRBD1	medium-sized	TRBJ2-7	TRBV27	TGTGCCAGCAGTCGAGCCACAGGGGTCGGGAACGGCGAGCAGTACTTC	CASSRATGVGNGEQYF
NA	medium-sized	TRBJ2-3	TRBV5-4	TGTGCCAGCAGCTCCGAGGGGGGGCCGGGTATCACAGATACGCAGTATTTT	CASSSEGGPGITDTQYF
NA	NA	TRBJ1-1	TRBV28	TGTGCCAGCAGTTTCCTGAACAGGGACCTTAATGAAGCTTTCTTT	CASSFLNRDLNEAFF
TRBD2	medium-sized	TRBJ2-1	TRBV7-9	TGTGCCAGCAGCACTCAGACTAGCGGGAGCCCATACAATGAGCAGTTCTTC	CASSTQTSGSPYNEQFF
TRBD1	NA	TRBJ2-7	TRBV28	TGTGCCAGCAGCCCGGGACAGGGGGTCGAGCAGTACTTC	CASSPGQGVEQYF
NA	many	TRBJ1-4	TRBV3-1	TGTGCCAGCAGCCAAGACAAAAGGGGTAATGAAAAACTGTTTTTT	CASSQDKRGNEKLFF
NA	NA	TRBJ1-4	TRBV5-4	TGTGCCAGCAGCCCCGCCGGAAGAGCAACTAATGAAAAACTGTTTTTT	CASSPAGRATNEKLFF
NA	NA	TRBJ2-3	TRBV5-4	TGTGCCAGCAAGAGGGCGGGCGGAGCCACCACAGATACGCAGTATTTT	CASKRAGGATTDTQYF
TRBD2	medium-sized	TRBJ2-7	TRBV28	TGTGCCAGCAGTGAGACTAGCAATAAACCCTACGAGCAGTACTTC	CASSETSNKPYEQYF
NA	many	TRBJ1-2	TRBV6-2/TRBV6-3	TGTGCCAGCAGCCAGCCGTCGGCCGGCTACACCTTC	CASSQPSAGYTF
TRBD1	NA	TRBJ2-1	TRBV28	TGTGCCAGCAGCCGACAGGGCCTCTCCTACAATGAGCAGTTCTTC	CASSRQGLSYNEQFF
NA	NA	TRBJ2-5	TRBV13	TGTGCCAGCAGCTTACGGGGACCGGGAACACTCCAAGAGACCCAGTACTTC	CASSLRGPGTLQETQYF
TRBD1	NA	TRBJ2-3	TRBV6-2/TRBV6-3	TGTGCCACCGCGGGACAGGGGATGCAGGATACGCAGTATTTT	CATAGQGMQDTQYF
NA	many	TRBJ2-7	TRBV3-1	TGTGCCAGCAGTAGAGGGACCATACCCTACGAGCAGTACTTC	CASSRGTIPYEQYF
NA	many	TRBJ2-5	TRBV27	TGTGCCAGCAGTTTAAGTATAGGGTACCAAGAGACCCAGTACTTC	CASSLSIGYQETQYF
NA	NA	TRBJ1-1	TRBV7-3	TGTGCCAGCAGCTTAACAGGGATGACTGAAGCTTTCTTT	CASSLTGMTEAFF
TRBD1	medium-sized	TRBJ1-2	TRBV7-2	TGTGCCAGCAGCCCAGGGGGGTTCCGGGGGGGTGGCTACACCTTC	CASSPGGFRGGGYTF
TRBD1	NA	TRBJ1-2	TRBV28	TGTGCCAGCAGTGTAACAGGGGGCTACTATGGCTACACCTTC	CASSVTGGYYGYTF
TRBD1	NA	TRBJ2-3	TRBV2	TGTGCCAGCAGTGAAGTCCGACAGGGGGAAGATACGCAGTATTTT	CASSEVRQGEDTQYF
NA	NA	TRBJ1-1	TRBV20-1	TGCAGTGCTAGAGATGCAGGGACTGAAGCTTTCTTT	CSARDAGTEAFF
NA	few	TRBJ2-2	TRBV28	TGTGCCAGCAGCCTACCTCTACAGGGTACCGGGGAGCTGTTTTTT	CASSLPLQGTGELFF
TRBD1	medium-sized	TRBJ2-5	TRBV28	TGTGCCTCCAACCCCCCCGGGACAGCACAAGAGACCCAGTACTTC	CASNPPGTAQETQYF
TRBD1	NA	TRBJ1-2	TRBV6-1	TGTGCCAGCAGTTATGGACAGGGGACCAACTATGGCTACACCTTC	CASSYGQGTNYGYTF
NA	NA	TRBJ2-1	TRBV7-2	TGTGCCAGCAGCTTCATCGGGACGGCATACAATGAGCAGTTCTTC	CASSFIGTAYNEQFF
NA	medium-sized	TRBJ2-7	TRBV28	TGTGCCAGCAGTTTTGCCTTGTTCACCCTCTCCTACGAGCAGTACTTC	CASSFALFTLSYEQYF
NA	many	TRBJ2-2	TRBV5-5	TGTGCCAGCAGCTTGAACTTGGCGGGCACGAACACCGGGGAGCTGTTTTTT	CASSLNLAGTNTGELFF
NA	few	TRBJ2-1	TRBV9	TGTGCCAGCAGCGGATACGGGAGCTCCTACAATGAGCAGTTCTTC	CASSGYGSSYNEQFF
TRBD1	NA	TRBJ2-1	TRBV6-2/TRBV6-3	TGTGCCAGTAACCGACAGGGCCAGTTCTTC	CASNRQGQFF
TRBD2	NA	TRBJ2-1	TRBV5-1	TGCGCCAGCAGCTCCGAGACCCCGGGACTAGCGGGAGAGTTCTTC	CASSSETPGLAGEFF
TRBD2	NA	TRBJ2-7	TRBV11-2	TGTGCCAGCTCCCCAGCGGGGGCCGCCCACGAGCAGTACTTC	CASSPAGAAHEQYF
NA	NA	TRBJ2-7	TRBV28	TGTGCCAGCAGCCGGCAAGACCCCCCCTACGAGCAGTACTTC	CASSRQDPPYEQYF
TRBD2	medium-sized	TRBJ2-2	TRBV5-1	TGCGCCAGCAGCTTGAGGCTAGCGGGACCCACCGGGGAGCTGTTTTTT	CASSLRLAGPTGELFF
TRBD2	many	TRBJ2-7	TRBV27	TGTGCCAGCAGTTTACTGCCGGCCAGGGTAGCGGGAACTACCTCCTACGAGCAGTACTTC	CASSLLPARVAGTTSYEQYF
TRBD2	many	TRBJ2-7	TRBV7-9	TGTGCCAGCAGCTTACTAGGGACTAGCGGCGTAGTCGGGCAGTACTTC	CASSLLGTSGVVGQYF
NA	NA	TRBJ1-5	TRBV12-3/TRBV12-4	TGTGCCAGCAGTGGAGAGGTAGGGGGCAATCAGCCCCAGCATTTT	CASSGEVGGNQPQHF
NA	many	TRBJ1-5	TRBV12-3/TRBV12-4	TGTGCCAGCAGTTTCTCGGGGAATCAGCCCCAGCATTTT	CASSFSGNQPQHF
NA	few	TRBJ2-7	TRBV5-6	TGTGCCAGCAGCTTGGTAGGCAGGGTACGCTACGAGCAGTACTTC	CASSLVGRVRYEQYF
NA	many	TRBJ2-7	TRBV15	TGTGCCACCAGCACCCGTTTAGGAAACGAGCAGTACTTC	CATSTRLGNEQYF
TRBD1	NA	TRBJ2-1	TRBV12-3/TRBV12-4	TGTGCCAGCAGACCCGGGACAGGACCCGGCAATGAGCAGTTCTTC	CASRPGTGPGNEQFF